This T cell receptor (beta chain) was identified in a study of T-cell reconstitution after alpha-beta-depleted transplantation in children. About this clonotype itself: Its antigen is as yet unknown.

Broader study findings: Where alpha-beta T cells came from about two months after transplant was reportedly several hundred expanded graft clones. There were some patients whose high TCRbeta diversity at day 60 came from surviving recipient T cells and thymic progenitors. Newly made T cells mostly supplied T-cell counts and diversity one year after transplant.

V lost 6 bases to trimming and J lost 7 bases, with 13 bases between them. Looked up from germline, CDR1 is MNHNS and CDR2 is SASEGT. This CDR3 is 13 amino acids long. It was with unique molecular identifiers that the TCRbeta library was prepared. TCRdb analysed the PCR reads with MiXCR anew, one entry per CDR3 protein. The sample yields 250,000 or so distinct CDR3 sequences, roughly a quarter seen once. V usage is TRBV6-1 and J usage is TRBJ2-1; D unclear. The sequence came from a female patient younger than 10 who had a stem cell transplant for congenital amegakaryocytic thrombocytopenia, so the T cells may come from the graft donor. Specimen: PBMCs, mostly from graft donor cells, collected 360 days after TCRalphabeta/CD19-depleted stem cell transplant. The CDR3: CASRSDWGNEQFF. For the CDR3, the DNA is TGTGCCAGCAGAAGCGACTGGGGTAATGAGCAGTTCTTC.